The 23 T cell receptor beta chains reported below all come from one sample, sequenced in a study of T cells in Graves' hyperthyroidism and ophthalmopathy (dated by TCRdb to 2018 to 2020). The receptor library was made with multiplex PCR. The sequencer was an Illumina HiSeq 2000. TCR beta CDR3 regions were amplified from RNA transcripts. A first-round RT-PCR of the TCR CDR3 used the HTBI primer set with the Qiagen OneStep RT-PCR kit. TCRdb's own reprocessing of the public reads used fastp at Q25 and MiXCR and kept productive beta chains. Rows with one shared CDR3 protein collapse into an entry with the most common genes and DNA. The sample table records 400,000 to 450,000 distinct CDR3 sequences; under 15% of these occur just once. The ten top clones hold under 15% of the sample. The specimen sequenced was blood. Receptors originate from a man aged 18 to 35 with Graves' ophthalmopathy.

This clonotype was found many times. The chain is built from TRBV30 and TRBJ2-5; D assignment may be TRBD1 or TRBD2 (6 bases each). Per the germline V gene, CDR1 is GTSNPN and CDR2 is SVGIG (reference sequence). The CDR3 is 13 amino acids. Trimming removed 1 base from V and 2 bases from J, with 8 bases in between. The CDR3 DNA reads TGTGCCTGGAGTGGGGGGGCGCAAGAGACCCAGTACTTC. Protein product: CAWSGGAQETQYF. Combining the CDR3 with reference TRBV30 and TRBJ2-5 gives the whole variable domain SQTIHQWPATLVQPVGSPLSLECTVEGTSNPNLYWYRQAAGRGLQLLFYSVGIGQISSEVPQNLSASRPQDRQFILSSKKLLLSDSGFYLCAWSGGAQETQYFGPGTRLLVL.

There are many counts of this clonotype. The chain has TRBV28 and TRBJ2-1, with 7 bases lining up with TRBD1. J was trimmed by 13 bases and V by 5 bases; bases with no gene match: 5. The CDR3 runs 11 residues. Per the germline V gene, CDR1 is MDHEN and CDR2 is SYDVKM. The CDR3 nucleotides are TGTGCCAGCAGTCTCGGACAGGTTCAGTTCTTC. It is translated as CASSLGQVQFF.

The J gene is TRBJ1-1, the V gene TRBV12-3 or TRBV12-4, with 7 bases aligning to TRBD1. Trimming took 0 bases from V and 4 from J; bases not matched to a gene: 2. This CDR3 comprises 14 residues. This chain's CDR3 is CASSLAGGATEAFF. The CDR3, as DNA: TGTGCCAGCAGTTTAGCAGGGGGCGCCACTGAAGCTTTCTTT.

A few counts support this clonotype. The chain carries TRBV6-2 or TRBV6-3 and TRBJ2-1; 9 nucleotides match TRBD2. Trimming removed 6 bases from V and 5 bases from J; junction bases left unmatched: 20. The CDR3 extends over 19 amino acids. Germline CDR1 MNHEY, CDR2 SVGEGT. CDR3 sequence reads: CASRIILSPKREANNEQFF. The CDR3 DNA is TGTGCCAGCAGGATAATTTTGAGCCCGAAGCGGGAGGCCAACAATGAGCAGTTCTTC.

V and J are TRBV6-1 and TRBJ2-1, with D perhaps being TRBD1 or TRBD2 (5 bases each). V was clipped by 4 bases and J by 4 bases, with 14 bases between them. The CDR3 sequence is 15 residues long. Germline V gene sequence: CDR1 MNHNS, CDR2 SASEGT. CDR3 bases: TGTGCCAGCAGTGCCCGAGAGGGGCTGTACAATGAGCAGTTCTTC. It yields the protein CASSAREGLYNEQFF.

This clonotype came up many times. The junction differs from germline at one of its ends, possibly a read error. The genes are TRBV5-1 and TRBJ1-5; weak D call: TRBD1 (6 bases). Germline V gene data show CDR1 as SGHRS and CDR2 as YFSETQ. CDR3 length: 14 residues. Here the CDR3 reads CASSPTGSGQPQHF. The CDR3 DNA reads as TGTGCCAGCTCACCCACAGGGTCTGGTCAGCCCCAGCATTTT.

V and J are TRBV19 and TRBJ2-6, with D tentatively TRBD1 or TRBD2 (5 bases each). CDR3 length: 16 amino acids. Trimming cost V 0 bases and J 2 bases, with 8 bases left between them. Germline V lookup: CDR1 LNHDA, CDR2 SQIVND (reference sequence). Written as DNA, the CDR3 is TGTGCCAGTAGTATAGAGAGGGGCGCTGGGGCCAACGTCCTGACTTTC. It encodes CASSIERGAGANVLTF.

V and J are TRBV20-1 and TRBJ2-5; D may be TRBD1 (5 bases). Trimming left V 6 bases short and J 0 bases short, with 11 bases between. The CDR3 is 13 residues long. From germline, CDR1 is DFQATT and CDR2 SNEGSKA (reference sequence). CDR3 coding DNA: TGCAGTGCCACCAGACAGTACCAAGAGACCCAGTACTTC. Its translation is CSATRQYQETQYF.

In its sample, this clonotype was seen many times. The CDR3 nucleotides are TGTGCCAGCAGCTTAGGCCTAAGGGAATCAGATACGCAGTATTTT. Translating gives CASSLGLRESDTQYF. The chain carries TRBV13 and TRBJ2-3; D unresolved. The V gene's germline CDR1 is PRHDT and CDR2 FYEKMQ (reference sequence). V gave up 0 bases and J gave up 4 bases, with 11 bases separating them. The CDR3 has 15 amino acids.

Ten or more counts support this clonotype. This chain links TRBV27 with TRBJ1-3; D unclear. The V gene's germline CDR1 is MNHEY and CDR2 SMNVEV (reference sequence). CDR3 length: 14 residues. Trimming removed 2 bases at V and 1 base at J, with 6 bases between. CDR3 nucleotides: TGTGCCAGCAGTTTAATGGGATCTGGAAACACCATATATTTT. Its translation: CASSLMGSGNTIYF.

Ten or more counts support this clonotype. The J gene is TRBJ2-7, the V gene TRBV20-1; D is ambiguous. Trimming cost V 3 bases and J 2 bases, with 11 bases left between them. There are 13 residues in the CDR3. Germline V gene data show CDR1 as DFQATT and CDR2 as SNEGSKA (reference sequence). The CDR3 bases are TGCAGTGCTAGTGGAAGCGCCACCTACGAGCAGTACTTC. Translation: CSASGSATYEQYF.

The table lists this clonotype with many counts. The chain carries TRBV20-1 and TRBJ2-3; 10 bases align to TRBD2. The CDR3 is made up of 15 amino acids. Trimming cost V 5 bases and J 5 bases; bases outside gene matches: 10. The germline V gene encodes CDR1 DFQATT and CDR2 SNEGSKA (reference sequence). The CDR3 is CSALTPSGRGDTQYF. Here the CDR3 DNA reads TGCAGTGCTCTTACCCCTAGCGGGAGAGGAGATACGCAGTATTTT.

This clonotype has at least ten counts. This chain links TRBV2 with TRBJ2-3, with D unresolved. The CDR3 has 16 residues. V was pared by 0 bases and J by 0 bases, with 10 bases between. Germline assignment: CDR1 SNHLY and CDR2 FYNNEI. The CDR3 DNA sequence: TGTGCCAGCAGTGAAGCGCCTTCGACTAGCACAGATACGCAGTATTTT. This gives the protein CASSEAPSTSTDTQYF. Filled out from reference TRBV2 and TRBJ2-3, the complete variable domain reads EPEVTQTPSHQVTQMGQEVILRCVPISNHLYFYWYRQILGQKVEFLVSFYNNEISEKSEIFDDQFSVERPDGSNFTLKIRSTKLEDSAMYFCASSEAPSTSTDTQYFGPGTRLTVL.

This clonotype was recorded a few times. The rearrangement links TRBV20-1 to TRBJ1-5, with D perhaps matching TRBD1 (5 bases). V was cut by 0 bases and J by 4 bases, with 10 bases left in between. The CDR3 is made up of 14 amino acids. Germline CDR1 is DFQATT and CDR2 is SNEGSKA (reference sequence). The CDR3 loop is CSARDRGVNQPQHF. For the CDR3, the DNA is TGCAGTGCTAGAGATCGAGGGGTTAATCAGCCCCAGCATTTT.

The genes are TRBV5-1 and TRBJ2-5, with D tentatively TRBD2 (6 bases). V lost 0 bases, J lost 7 bases, and 13 bases lay in between. The CDR3 has 14 amino acids. Germline assignment: CDR1 SGHRS and CDR2 YFSETQ. The chain's CDR3 is CASSLELALGTQYF. CDR3 nucleotides: TGCGCCAGCAGCTTGGAACTAGCCCTGGGGACCCAGTACTTC.

This clonotype was seen at least ten times. J is TRBJ1-1 and V is TRBV5-1; the D is unclear. V lost 4 bases to trimming and J lost 1 base, with 11 bases between them. Germline CDR1 is SGHRS and CDR2 is YFSETQ. CDR3 length equals 14 residues. CDR3 sequence (DNA): TGCGCCAGCAGCCAGGACGGATGGAACACTGAAGCTTTCTTT. Its translation is CASSQDGWNTEAFF. Full variable domain (rest looked up from reference TRBV5-1 and TRBJ1-1): KAGVTQTPRYLIKTRGQQVTLSCSPISGHRSVSWYQQTPGQGLQFLFEYFSETQRNKGNFPGRFSGRQFSNSRSEMNVSTLELGDSALYLCASSQDGWNTEAFFGQGTRLTVV.

Ten or more counts support this clonotype. V and J are TRBV7-2 and TRBJ2-5; D possibly corresponds to TRBD1 (6 bases). The germline CDR1 and CDR2 sequences are SGHTA and FQGNSA. The CDR3 sequence is 16 residues long. V was clipped by 1 base and J by 1 base, with 13 bases between them. This CDR3 reads CASSLGPQGPQETQYF. As DNA, the CDR3 is TGTGCCAGCAGCTTAGGCCCACAGGGCCCCCAAGAGACCCAGTACTTC.

This clonotype was seen a handful of times. V is TRBV9 and J is TRBJ2-1, with 16 bases aligning to TRBD2. V shed 4 bases, J shed 8 bases, and the junction held 9 bases outside the gene matches. The germline CDR1 and CDR2 sequences are SGDLS and YYNGEE. The CDR3 has 17 amino acids. CDR3: CASSLEGLAGGPYEQFF. For the CDR3, the DNA is TGTGCCAGCAGCCTAGAGGGACTAGCGGGAGGGCCCTATGAGCAGTTCTTC.

This clonotype occurred many times. V and J are TRBV30 and TRBJ1-1; D not certain. The CDR3 sequence is 11 residues long. V shed 0 bases and J shed 11 bases, with 10 bases lying between them. Per the germline V gene, CDR1 is GTSNPN and CDR2 is SVGIG (reference sequence). CDR3 bases: TGTGCCTGGAGTGTACGTTGGCGGGCTTTCTTT. This encodes CAWSVRWRAFF.

This clonotype was observed at least ten times. This chain uses TRBV12-3 or TRBV12-4 with TRBJ2-7; 8 nucleotides align to TRBD1. After removal of 4 bases from V and 7 bases from J, the junction contained 6 bases not matched to a gene. This CDR3 spans 13 amino acids. The DNA for the CDR3 is TGTGCCAGCAGTTGGACACAGGGGGGTGAGCAGTACTTC. Encoded protein: CASSWTQGGEQYF.

The table lists this clonotype with many counts. The chain joins TRBV5-5 to TRBJ1-5, with 11 bases identical to TRBD1. The ends lost 4 bases at V and 2 bases at J; junction bases unmatched: 5. CDR3 length: 16 residues. Germline V lookup: CDR1 SGHKS, CDR2 YYEKEE (reference sequence). The CDR3 reads CASSPGQGVRNQPQHF. The CDR3 DNA sequence: TGTGCCAGCAGCCCGGGACAGGGGGTGCGCAATCAGCCCCAGCATTTT.

This clonotype was detected ten times or more. V usage is TRBV6-1 and J usage is TRBJ1-1; D gene uncertain. In germline, CDR1 is MNHNS, CDR2 SASEGT. V lost 6 bases and J lost 6, with 20 bases in between. The CDR3 length is 15 residues. CDR3 protein: CASRADWGLFPEAFF. The CDR3 region has the DNA TGTGCCAGCAGGGCCGACTGGGGTCTGTTCCCTGAAGCTTTCTTT.

Here the CDR3 reads CASSGPGTSGNNEQFF. The CDR3 DNA reads as TGTGCCAGCAGCGGACCCGGGACTAGCGGGAACAATGAGCAGTTCTTC. This sequence joins TRBV7-9 and TRBJ2-1; the match to TRBD2 covers 13 bases. The V gene's germline CDR1 is SEHNR and CDR2 FQNEAQ (reference sequence). There are 16 residues in the CDR3. The trim removed 5 bases at V and 5 bases at J, leaving 6 bases unmatched. The full variable domain, with the rest looked up from reference TRBV7-9 and TRBJ2-1, is DTGVSQNPRHKITKRGQNVTFRCDPISEHNRLYWYRQTLGQGPEFLTYFQNEAQLEKSRLLSDRFSAERPKGSFSTLEIQRTEQGDSAMYLCASSGPGTSGNNEQFFGPGTRLTVL.